A single sample is the source of the 4 T cell receptor beta chains below, sequenced in a study of T cells in Graves' hyperthyroidism and ophthalmopathy. Regions amplified from RNA transcripts were the TCR beta CDR3 regions. Carried out on the TCR CDR3, a first-round RT-PCR used the HTBI primer set. Each CDR3 protein is one row after TCRdb ran MiXCR on the multiplex PCR reads. Seen here are 500,000 to 600,000 distinct CDR3 sequences, over 35% observed once, and the top ten hold 44%. The material sequenced was peripheral blood or thyroid tissue (not recorded which). These receptors came from an adult woman with Graves' disease, either hyperthyroidism or ophthalmopathy (not recorded which).

The chain employs TRBV7-9 and TRBJ2-7, with 7 bases identical to TRBD2. The ends lost 3 bases at V and 2 bases at J; junction bases unmatched: 1. Germline loops: CDR1 SEHNR, CDR2 FQNEAQ (reference sequence). The CDR3 is 13 amino acids. CDR3 protein: CASSFGGAYEQYF. CDR3 nucleotide sequence: TGTGCCAGCAGCTTTGGGGGGGCCTACGAGCAGTACTTC. The whole variable domain, remainder taken from reference TRBV7-9 and TRBJ2-7, is DTGVSQNPRHKITKRGQNVTFRCDPISEHNRLYWYRQTLGQGPEFLTYFQNEAQLEKSRLLSDRFSAERPKGSFSTLEIQRTEQGDSAMYLCASSFGGAYEQYFGPGTRLTVT.

This clonotype was counted many times. The V and J genes are TRBV6-5 and TRBJ1-6; no reliable D call. This CDR3 spans 16 amino acids. Trimming took off 0 bases at V and 2 bases at J, with 8 bases between the two ends. Germline lookup yields CDR1 MNHEY and CDR2 SVGAGI. DNA of the CDR3: TGTGCCAGCAGTTACTCGAAATTGGCCTATAATTCACCCCTCCACTTT. Its translation is CASSYSKLAYNSPLHF.

V is TRBV29-1 and J is TRBJ2-7; the D is unclear. Germline V lookup: CDR1 SQVTM, CDR2 ANQGSEA. This CDR3 has 12 residues. V lost 8 bases and J 3 bases, leaving 14 bases between the germline ends. The DNA of the CDR3 is TGCAGCTTATCAGGAGTGAGCTACGAGCAGTACTTC. Translation gives CSLSGVSYEQYF.

This clonotype showed up many times. This chain uses TRBV7-9 with TRBJ2-5; TRBD1 matches at 9 bases. This CDR3 has 19 residues. J was trimmed by 4 bases and V by 3 bases; bases with no gene match: 18. The germline CDR1 and CDR2 sequences are SEHNR and FQNEAQ (reference sequence). The chain's CDR3 is CASSFIWGKDRGRGETQYF. The CDR3 coding sequence is TGTGCCAGCAGCTTTATTTGGGGGAAGGACAGGGGACGAGGAGAGACCCAGTACTTC.